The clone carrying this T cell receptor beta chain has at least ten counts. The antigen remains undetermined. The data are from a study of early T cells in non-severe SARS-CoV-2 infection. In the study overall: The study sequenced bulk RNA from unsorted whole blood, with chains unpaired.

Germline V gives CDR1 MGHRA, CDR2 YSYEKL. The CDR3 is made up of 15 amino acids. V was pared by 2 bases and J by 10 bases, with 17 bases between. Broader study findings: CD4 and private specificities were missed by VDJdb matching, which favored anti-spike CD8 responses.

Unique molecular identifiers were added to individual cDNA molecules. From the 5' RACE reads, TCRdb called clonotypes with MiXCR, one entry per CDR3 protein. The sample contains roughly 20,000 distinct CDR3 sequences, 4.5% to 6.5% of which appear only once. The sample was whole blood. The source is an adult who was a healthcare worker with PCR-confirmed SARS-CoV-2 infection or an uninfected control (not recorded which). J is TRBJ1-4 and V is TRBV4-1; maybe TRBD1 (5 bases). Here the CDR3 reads CASSQRDSRWSKLFF. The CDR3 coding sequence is TGCGCCAGCAGCCAACGCGACAGCCGCTGGTCAAAACTGTTTTTT.